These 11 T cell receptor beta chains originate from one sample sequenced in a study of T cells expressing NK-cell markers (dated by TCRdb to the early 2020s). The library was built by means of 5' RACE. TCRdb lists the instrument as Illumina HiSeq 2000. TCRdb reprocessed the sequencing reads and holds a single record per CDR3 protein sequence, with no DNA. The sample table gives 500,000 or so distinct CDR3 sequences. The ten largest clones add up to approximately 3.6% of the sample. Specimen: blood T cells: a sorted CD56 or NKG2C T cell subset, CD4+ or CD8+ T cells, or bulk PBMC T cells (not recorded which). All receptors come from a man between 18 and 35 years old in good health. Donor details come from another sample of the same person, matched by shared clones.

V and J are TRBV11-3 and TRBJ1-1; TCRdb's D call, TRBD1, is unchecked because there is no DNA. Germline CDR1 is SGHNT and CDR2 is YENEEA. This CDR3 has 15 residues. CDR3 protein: CASSFYRVEETEAFF.

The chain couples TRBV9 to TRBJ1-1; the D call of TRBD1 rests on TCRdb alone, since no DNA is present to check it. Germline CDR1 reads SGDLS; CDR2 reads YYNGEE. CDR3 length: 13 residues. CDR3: CASSVDRGTEAFF.

This chain's CDR3 is CASSFLEEKLFF. The rearrangement links TRBV11-2 to TRBJ1-4. CDR3 length: 12 residues. The V gene's germline CDR1 is SGHAT and CDR2 FQNNGV.

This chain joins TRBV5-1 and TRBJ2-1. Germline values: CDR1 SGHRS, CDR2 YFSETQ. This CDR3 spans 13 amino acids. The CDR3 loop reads CASSLDGGDEQFF.

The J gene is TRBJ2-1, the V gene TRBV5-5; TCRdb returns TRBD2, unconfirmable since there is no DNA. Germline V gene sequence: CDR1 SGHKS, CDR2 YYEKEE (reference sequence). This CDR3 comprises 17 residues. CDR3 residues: CASSLAGLGSSYNEQFF.

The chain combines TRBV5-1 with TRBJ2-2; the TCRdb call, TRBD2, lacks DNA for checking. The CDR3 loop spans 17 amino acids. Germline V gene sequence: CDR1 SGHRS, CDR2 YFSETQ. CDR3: CASSFGGPAGNTGELFF. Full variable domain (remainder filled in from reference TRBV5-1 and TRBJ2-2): KAGVTQTPRYLIKTRGQQVTLSCSPISGHRSVSWYQQTPGQGLQFLFEYFSETQRNKGNFPGRFSGRQFSNSRSEMNVSTLELGDSALYLCASSFGGPAGNTGELFFGEGSRLTVL.

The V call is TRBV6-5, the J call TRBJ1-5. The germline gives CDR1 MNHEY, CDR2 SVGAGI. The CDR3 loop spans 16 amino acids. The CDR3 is CASSYSSKGKSQPQHF.

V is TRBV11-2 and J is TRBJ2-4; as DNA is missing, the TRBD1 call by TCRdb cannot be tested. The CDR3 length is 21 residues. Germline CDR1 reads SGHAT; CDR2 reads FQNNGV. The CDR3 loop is CASSPWTGAILAVLAKNIQYF.

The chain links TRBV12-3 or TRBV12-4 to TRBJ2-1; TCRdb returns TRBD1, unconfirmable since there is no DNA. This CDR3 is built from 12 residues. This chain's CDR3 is CASSLVGGEQFF.

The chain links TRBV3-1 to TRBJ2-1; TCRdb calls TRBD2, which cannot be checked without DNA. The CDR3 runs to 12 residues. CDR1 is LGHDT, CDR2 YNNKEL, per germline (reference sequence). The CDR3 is CASSQLGGEQFF.

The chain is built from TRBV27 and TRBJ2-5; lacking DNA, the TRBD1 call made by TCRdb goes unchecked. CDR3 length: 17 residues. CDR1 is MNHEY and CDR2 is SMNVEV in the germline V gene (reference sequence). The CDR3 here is CASSLSAGTGLWETQYF.